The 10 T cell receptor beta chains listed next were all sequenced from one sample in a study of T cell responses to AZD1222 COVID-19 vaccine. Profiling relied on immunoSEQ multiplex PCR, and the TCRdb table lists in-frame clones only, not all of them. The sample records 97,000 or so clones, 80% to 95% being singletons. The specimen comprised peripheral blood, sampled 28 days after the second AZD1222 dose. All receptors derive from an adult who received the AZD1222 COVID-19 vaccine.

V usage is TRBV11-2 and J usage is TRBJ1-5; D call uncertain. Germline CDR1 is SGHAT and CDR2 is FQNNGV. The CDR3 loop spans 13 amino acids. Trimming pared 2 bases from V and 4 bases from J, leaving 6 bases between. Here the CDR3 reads CASSLSRNQPQHF. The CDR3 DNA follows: TGTGCCAGCAGCTTATCCAGAAATCAGCCCCAGCATTTT.

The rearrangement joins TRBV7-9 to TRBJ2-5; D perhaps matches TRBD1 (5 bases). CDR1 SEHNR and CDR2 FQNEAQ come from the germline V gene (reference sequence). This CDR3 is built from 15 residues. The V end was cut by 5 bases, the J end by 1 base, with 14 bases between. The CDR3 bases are TGTGCCAGCAGCCGTGCAGGGCTAGTCCAAGAGACCCAGTACTTC. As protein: CASSRAGLVQETQYF.

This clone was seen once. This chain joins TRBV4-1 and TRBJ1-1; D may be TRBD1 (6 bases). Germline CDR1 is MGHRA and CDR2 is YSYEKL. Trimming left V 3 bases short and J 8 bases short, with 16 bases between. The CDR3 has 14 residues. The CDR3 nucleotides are TGCGCCAGCAGCCACGGGGGGGCAAGTCTGGAAGCTTTCTTT. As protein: CASSHGGASLEAFF.

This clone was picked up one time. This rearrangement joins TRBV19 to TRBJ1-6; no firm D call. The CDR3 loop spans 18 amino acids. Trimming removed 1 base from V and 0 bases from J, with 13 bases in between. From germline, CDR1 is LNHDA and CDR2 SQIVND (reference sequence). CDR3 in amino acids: CASSIGVQRSSYNSPLHF. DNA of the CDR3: TGTGCCAGTAGTATAGGGGTCCAGAGAAGCTCCTATAATTCACCCCTCCACTTT.

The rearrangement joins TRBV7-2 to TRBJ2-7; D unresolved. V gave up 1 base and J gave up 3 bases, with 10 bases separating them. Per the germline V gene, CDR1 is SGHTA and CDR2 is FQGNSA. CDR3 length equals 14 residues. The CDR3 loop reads CASSLGIGFYEQYF. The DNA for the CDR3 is TGTGCCAGCAGCTTAGGAATAGGTTTCTACGAGCAGTACTTC.

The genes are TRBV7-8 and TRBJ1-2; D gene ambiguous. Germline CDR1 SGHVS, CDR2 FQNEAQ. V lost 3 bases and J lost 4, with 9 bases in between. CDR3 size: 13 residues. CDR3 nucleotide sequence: TGTGCCAGCAGCTTTGACATTGGCTATGGCTACACCTTC. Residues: CASSFDIGYGYTF.

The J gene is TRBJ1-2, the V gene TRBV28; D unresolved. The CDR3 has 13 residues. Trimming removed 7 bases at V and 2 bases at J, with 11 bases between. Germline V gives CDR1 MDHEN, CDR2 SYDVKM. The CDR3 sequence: CASIGSPNYGYTF. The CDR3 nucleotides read TGTGCCAGCATTGGGTCCCCCAACTATGGCTACACCTTC.

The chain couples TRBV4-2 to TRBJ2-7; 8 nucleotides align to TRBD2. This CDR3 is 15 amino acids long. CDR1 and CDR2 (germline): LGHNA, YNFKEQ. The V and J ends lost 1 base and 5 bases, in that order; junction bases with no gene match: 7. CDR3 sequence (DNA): TGTGCCAGCAGCCAAGGAGCGGGAGTCGTCAACGAGCAGTACTTC. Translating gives CASSQGAGVVNEQYF.

The CDR3 spells CASSLSMGSGSTDTQYF. CDR3 sequence (DNA): TGTGCCAGCAGTTTATCGATGGGTAGCGGCAGCACAGATACGCAGTATTTT. This chain uses TRBV27 with TRBJ2-3; maybe TRBD2 (6 bases). The CDR3 spans 17 residues. The germline V gene has CDR1 MNHEY and CDR2 SMNVEV (reference sequence). V was trimmed by 0 bases and J by 0 bases, leaving 13 bases between them.

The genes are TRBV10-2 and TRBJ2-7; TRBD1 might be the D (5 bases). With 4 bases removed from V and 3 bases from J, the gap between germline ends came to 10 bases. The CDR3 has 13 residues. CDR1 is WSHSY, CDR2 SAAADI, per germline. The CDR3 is CASSAGLSYEQYF. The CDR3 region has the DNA TGCGCCAGCAGTGCAGGGTTAAGCTACGAGCAGTACTTC.